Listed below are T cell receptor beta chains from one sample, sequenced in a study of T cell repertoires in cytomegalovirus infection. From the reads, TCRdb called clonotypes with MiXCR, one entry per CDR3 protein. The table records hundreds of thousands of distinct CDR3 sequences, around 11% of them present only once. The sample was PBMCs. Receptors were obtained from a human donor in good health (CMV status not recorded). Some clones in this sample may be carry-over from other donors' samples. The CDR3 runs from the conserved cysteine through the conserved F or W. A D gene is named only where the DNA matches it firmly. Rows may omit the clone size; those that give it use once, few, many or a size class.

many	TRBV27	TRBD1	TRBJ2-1	TGTGCCAGCAGCCCTAACAGGGGGCTCCGTTACAATGAGCAGTTCTTC	CASSPNRGLRYNEQFF
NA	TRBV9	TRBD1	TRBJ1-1	TGTGCCAGCAGCGCGGGACAGGGGGCGTTAAAAGAAGCTTTCTTT	CASSAGQGALKEAFF
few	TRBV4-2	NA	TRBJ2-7	TGTGCCAGCAGCCAATTGACTTCAGGGCCAGATTTTTCCTACGAGCAGTACTTC	CASSQLTSGPDFSYEQYF
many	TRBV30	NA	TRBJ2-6	TGTGCCTGGAGCGGAGGAGCTGGGGCCAACGTCCTGACTTTC	CAWSGGAGANVLTF
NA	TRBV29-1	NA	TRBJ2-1	TGCAGCGTTGAAGGGGGGCTGAGTGAGCAGTTCTTC	CSVEGGLSEQFF
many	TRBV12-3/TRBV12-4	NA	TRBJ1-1	TGTGCCAGCAGCTTAAGGGTAAACACTGAAGCTTTCTTT	CASSLRVNTEAFF
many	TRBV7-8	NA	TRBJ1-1	TGTGCCAGCAGCTTAGTGGGCAGCCACTCCTCAGAAGCTTTCTTT	CASSLVGSHSSEAFF
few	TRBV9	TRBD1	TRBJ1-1	TGTGCCAGCAGCGTAGGAGGGGGACAGGGGGGCACTGAAGCTTTCTTT	CASSVGGGQGGTEAFF
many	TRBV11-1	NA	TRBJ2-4	TGTGCCAGCAGCATAGGAGGGACGGCCAAAAACATTCAGTACTTC	CASSIGGTAKNIQYF
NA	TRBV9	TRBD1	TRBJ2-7	TGTGCCAGCAGCGTAGGGGACAGGGCCATCTACGAGCAGTACTTC	CASSVGDRAIYEQYF
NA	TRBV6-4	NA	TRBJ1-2	TGTGCCAGCAGATATGAGGACAGTTATAACTATGGCTACACCTTC	CASRYEDSYNYGYTF
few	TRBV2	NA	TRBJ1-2	TGTGCCAGCAGTGAAGTCCCGCCTTGGGGCTACACCTTC	CASSEVPPWGYTF
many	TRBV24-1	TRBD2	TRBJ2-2	TGTGCCACCAGTGATTTGCAGTCTAGCGGTTATACCGGGGAGCTGTTTTTT	CATSDLQSSGYTGELFF
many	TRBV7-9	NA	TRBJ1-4	TGTGCCAGCAGTCAGGACACATCTAATGAAAAACTGTTTTTT	CASSQDTSNEKLFF
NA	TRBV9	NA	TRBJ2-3	TGTGCCAGCAGCGCTGGACAGCGCACAGATACGCAGTATTTT	CASSAGQRTDTQYF
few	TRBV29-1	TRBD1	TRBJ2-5	TGCAGCGTTATACAGGGGGCGGCGGAGACCCAGTACTTC	CSVIQGAAETQYF
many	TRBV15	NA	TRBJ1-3	TGTGCCACCAGCAGTTTCCCCCGACAGGAAGGGAGACCTGGAAACACCATATATTTT	CATSSFPRQEGRPGNTIYF
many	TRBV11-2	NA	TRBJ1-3	TGTGCCAGCAGCTTAGCCGGAAGCTCTGGAAACACCATATATTTT	CASSLAGSSGNTIYF
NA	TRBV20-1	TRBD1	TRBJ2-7	TGCAGTGCCGCGCGACAGGGGATCTCCTACGAGCAGTACTTC	CSAARQGISYEQYF
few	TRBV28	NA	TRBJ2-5	TGTGCCAGCAGGTCTGGGGGGATCCAAGAGACCCAGTACTTC	CASRSGGIQETQYF
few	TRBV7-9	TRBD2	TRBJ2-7	TGTGCCAGCAGCTTAGTCGGTCCTAGCGGGAGATTCTACGAGCAGTACTTC	CASSLVGPSGRFYEQYF
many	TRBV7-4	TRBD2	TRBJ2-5	TGTGTCAGCAGCTCGGGAGGGGAAGAGACCCAGTACTTC	CVSSSGGEETQYF
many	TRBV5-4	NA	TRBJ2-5	TGTGCCAGCAGCCAGAGATACCAAGAGACCCAGTACTTC	CASSQRYQETQYF
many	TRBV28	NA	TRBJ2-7	TGTGCCAGCTCCTTCACCAACCTCTACGAGCAGTACTTC	CASSFTNLYEQYF